This is a list of T cell receptor beta chains from one sample in a study of cytomegalovirus exposure and HLA in healthy donors. Profiling relied on immunoSEQ multiplex PCR, and the TCRdb table lists in-frame clones only, not all of them. The sample contains about 160,000 clones, 80% to 85% of which appear only once. Sequencing was performed on PBMCs. These receptors all stem from a girl aged 2 to 9 in good health and CMV-seropositive. Each CDR3 is given with its conserved first and last residue. Fields, in order: CDR3 length, D gene, J gene, clone size, V gene, CDR3 DNA, CDR3 protein. A D gene is named only where the DNA matches it firmly. Clone size is given for some rows only: seen once, a few or many times, or a class if the clone is expanded.

cdr3_length: 14
d_call: -
j_call: TRBJ2-1
clone_size: -
v_call: TRBV29-1
cdr3_nt: TGCAGCGTTGAACCCAGCGGCTCCTACAATGAGCAGTTCTTC
cdr3_aa: CSVEPSGSYNEQFF

cdr3_length: 14
d_call: -
j_call: TRBJ2-6
clone_size: -
v_call: TRBV11-1
cdr3_nt: TGTGCCAGCAGCTCAGGCGCTGGGGCCAACGTCCTGACTTTC
cdr3_aa: CASSSGAGANVLTF

cdr3_length: 14
d_call: -
j_call: TRBJ1-1
clone_size: -
v_call: TRBV30
cdr3_nt: TGTGCCTGGAGTGGTGAGGGGGGGCTAATTGAAGCTTTCTTT
cdr3_aa: CAWSGEGGLIEAFF

cdr3_length: 13
d_call: -
j_call: TRBJ1-2
clone_size: -
v_call: TRBV30
cdr3_nt: TGTGCCTGGAGCCCTACAGGGATTGTAGGCTACACCTTC
cdr3_aa: CAWSPTGIVGYTF

cdr3_length: 14
d_call: TRBD2
j_call: TRBJ2-5
clone_size: few
v_call: TRBV7-3
cdr3_nt: TGTGCCAGCAGCCGTGGACTAGCGGAAGAGACCCAGTACTTC
cdr3_aa: CASSRGLAEETQYF

cdr3_length: 11
d_call: -
j_call: TRBJ2-5
clone_size: -
v_call: TRBV5-1
cdr3_nt: TGCGCCAGCAGCTTGGACAGCCAGTTCTACTTC
cdr3_aa: CASSLDSQFYF

cdr3_length: 19
d_call: TRBD2
j_call: TRBJ2-1
clone_size: -
v_call: TRBV5-6
cdr3_nt: TGTGCCAGCAGCTTAGGAGCTAGCGGGAGCGCCTTTACCTACAATGAGCAGTTCTTC
cdr3_aa: CASSLGASGSAFTYNEQFF

cdr3_length: 13
d_call: -
j_call: TRBJ1-1
clone_size: -
v_call: TRBV6-1
cdr3_nt: TGTGCCAGCAGGGAACAGGGGAACACTGAAGCTTTCTTT
cdr3_aa: CASREQGNTEAFF

cdr3_length: 15
d_call: -
j_call: TRBJ2-5
clone_size: -
v_call: TRBV2
cdr3_nt: TGTGCCAGCATGTTAGTGGCTAGCCTGGGGGAGACCCAGTACTTC
cdr3_aa: CASMLVASLGETQYF

cdr3_length: 13
d_call: -
j_call: TRBJ1-2
clone_size: -
v_call: TRBV9
cdr3_nt: TGTGCCAGCAGTGTGACAGGTTACTATGGCTACACCTTC
cdr3_aa: CASSVTGYYGYTF

cdr3_length: 16
d_call: -
j_call: TRBJ2-1
clone_size: -
v_call: TRBV7-9
cdr3_nt: TGTGCCAGCAGCCCCCGGAGGGTGGTTTCCTACAATGAGCAGTTCTTC
cdr3_aa: CASSPRRVVSYNEQFF

cdr3_length: 12
d_call: -
j_call: TRBJ1-2
clone_size: -
v_call: TRBV28
cdr3_nt: TGTGCCAGCAGCCCGGGGGGCTATGGCTACACCTTC
cdr3_aa: CASSPGGYGYTF

cdr3_length: 16
d_call: TRBD2
j_call: TRBJ2-1
clone_size: -
v_call: TRBV5-1
cdr3_nt: TGCGCCAGCAGCTTGGTGGCTAGCGGAGCCTACAATGAGCAGTTCTTC
cdr3_aa: CASSLVASGAYNEQFF

cdr3_length: 11
d_call: -
j_call: TRBJ1-1
clone_size: -
v_call: TRBV25-1
cdr3_nt: TGTGCCAGCAGGAGCGGCCCTGAAGCTTTCTTT
cdr3_aa: CASRSGPEAFF

cdr3_length: 15
d_call: TRBD2
j_call: TRBJ2-5
clone_size: -
v_call: TRBV2
cdr3_nt: TGTGCCAGCAGAGGAACTAGCGGGATAGGCAAGACCCAGTACTTC
cdr3_aa: CASRGTSGIGKTQYF

cdr3_length: 15
d_call: TRBD2
j_call: TRBJ2-3
clone_size: -
v_call: TRBV7-8
cdr3_nt: TGTGCCAGCAGCTTTATCGGGAGGGGTAGAGATACGCAGTATTTT
cdr3_aa: CASSFIGRGRDTQYF

cdr3_length: 15
d_call: -
j_call: TRBJ2-1
clone_size: -
v_call: TRBV5-6
cdr3_nt: TGTGCCAGCAGCTTGGTCACTAGTTACTACAATGAGCAGTTCTTC
cdr3_aa: CASSLVTSYYNEQFF

cdr3_length: 18
d_call: -
j_call: TRBJ2-1
clone_size: -
v_call: TRBV7-9
cdr3_nt: TGTGCCAGCAGCGTTCTGGTTTACCGCCGCCACACCTACAATGAGCAGTTCTTC
cdr3_aa: CASSVLVYRRHTYNEQFF

cdr3_length: 14
d_call: -
j_call: TRBJ1-5
clone_size: -
v_call: TRBV30
cdr3_nt: TGTGCCTGGAGCATCGGTAGCGGCAATCAGCCCCAGCATTTT
cdr3_aa: CAWSIGSGNQPQHF

cdr3_length: 14
d_call: -
j_call: TRBJ1-1
clone_size: -
v_call: TRBV7-9
cdr3_nt: TGTGCCAGCAGCTTAGGAGGCATGAACACTGAAGCTTTCTTT
cdr3_aa: CASSLGGMNTEAFF

cdr3_length: 17
d_call: -
j_call: TRBJ2-5
clone_size: -
v_call: TRBV5-8
cdr3_nt: TGTGCCAGCAGCTTGGCGAGGGAGGCGGTTCACCAAGAGACCCAGTACTTC
cdr3_aa: CASSLAREAVHQETQYF

cdr3_length: 16
d_call: TRBD2
j_call: TRBJ2-1
clone_size: -
v_call: TRBV4-1
cdr3_nt: TGCGCCAGCAGCCAAGAACTAGCGGGAGTGGTTGGACGGGCGTTCTTC
cdr3_aa: CASSQELAGVVGRAFF

cdr3_length: 16
d_call: TRBD2
j_call: TRBJ2-3
clone_size: -
v_call: TRBV11-2
cdr3_nt: TGTGCCAGCAGCTTAAGCGCGGGAGCTAACACAGATACGCAGTATTTT
cdr3_aa: CASSLSAGANTDTQYF

cdr3_length: 14
d_call: -
j_call: TRBJ1-3
clone_size: once
v_call: TRBV30
cdr3_nt: TGTGCCTGGAGTTTTTCCGACAGTGCTCTCACCATATATTTT
cdr3_aa: CAWSFSDSALTIYF

cdr3_length: 16
d_call: TRBD2
j_call: TRBJ2-1
clone_size: -
v_call: TRBV7-9
cdr3_nt: TGTGCCAGCAGCTTAGTTAGTCTAGCGGACTACAATGAGCAGTTCTTC
cdr3_aa: CASSLVSLADYNEQFF

cdr3_length: 13
d_call: TRBD1
j_call: TRBJ1-2
clone_size: -
v_call: TRBV19
cdr3_nt: TGTGCCACACACAGGGGGTCGGGCTATGGCTACACCTTC
cdr3_aa: CATHRGSGYGYTF

cdr3_length: 13
d_call: TRBD2
j_call: TRBJ2-1
clone_size: few
v_call: TRBV7-9
cdr3_nt: TGTGCAGCACTAGCGGGAGGACCGAACGAGCAGTTCTTC
cdr3_aa: CAALAGGPNEQFF

cdr3_length: 15
d_call: -
j_call: TRBJ1-6
clone_size: -
v_call: TRBV30
cdr3_nt: TGTGCCTGGAAGCCAGCGGGGATTGGGGGTTCACCCCTCCACTTT
cdr3_aa: CAWKPAGIGGSPLHF

cdr3_length: 19
d_call: -
j_call: TRBJ2-1
clone_size: -
v_call: TRBV30
cdr3_nt: TGTGCCTGGAGTGGAACCGGGACTCCCTCCGCCCCTTCCTACAATGAGCAGTTCTTC
cdr3_aa: CAWSGTGTPSAPSYNEQFF

cdr3_length: 14
d_call: -
j_call: TRBJ1-1
clone_size: -
v_call: TRBV7-9
cdr3_nt: TGTGCCAGCAGCTTGCGGGGGGCTTACACTGAAGCTTTCTTT
cdr3_aa: CASSLRGAYTEAFF

cdr3_length: 15
d_call: -
j_call: TRBJ1-1
clone_size: -
v_call: TRBV5-6
cdr3_nt: TGTGCCAGCAGCGCCCCCAGGGACATGAACACTGAAGCTTTCTTT
cdr3_aa: CASSAPRDMNTEAFF

cdr3_length: 14
d_call: TRBD2
j_call: TRBJ2-3
clone_size: -
v_call: TRBV11-2
cdr3_nt: TGTGCCAGCAGTAGCGGGAGAAATACAGATACGCAGTATTTT
cdr3_aa: CASSSGRNTDTQYF

cdr3_length: 13
d_call: TRBD1
j_call: TRBJ2-7
clone_size: few
v_call: TRBV7-2
cdr3_nt: TGTGCCAGCAGCAAGGGACAGGGCTACGAGCAGTACTTC
cdr3_aa: CASSKGQGYEQYF

cdr3_length: 15
d_call: TRBD1
j_call: TRBJ2-7
clone_size: few
v_call: TRBV6-6
cdr3_nt: TGTGCCAGCAGTTACGTGGGCCAGGGGGCGGACGAGCAGTACTTC
cdr3_aa: CASSYVGQGADEQYF

cdr3_length: 15
d_call: -
j_call: TRBJ2-7
clone_size: -
v_call: TRBV5-1
cdr3_nt: TGCGCCAGCAGCTTGGTTGTGGGAGGCTCCTACGAGCAGTACTTC
cdr3_aa: CASSLVVGGSYEQYF

cdr3_length: 15
d_call: -
j_call: TRBJ1-1
clone_size: few
v_call: TRBV28
cdr3_nt: TGTGCCAGCAGTCCCTACAGGAACCTGAACACTGAAGCTTTCTTT
cdr3_aa: CASSPYRNLNTEAFF

cdr3_length: 17
d_call: -
j_call: TRBJ2-7
clone_size: once
v_call: TRBV23-1
cdr3_nt: TGCGCCAGCAGTCAATGTCTTGGTCAGGTCGTCTGCCACGAGCAGTACTTC
cdr3_aa: CASSQCLGQVVCHEQYF

cdr3_length: 12
d_call: -
j_call: TRBJ2-7
clone_size: few
v_call: TRBV18
cdr3_nt: TGTGCCAGCTCACCAACGGCCTACGAGCAGTACTTC
cdr3_aa: CASSPTAYEQYF

cdr3_length: 13
d_call: TRBD1
j_call: TRBJ2-1
clone_size: -
v_call: TRBV30
cdr3_nt: TGTGCCTGTGGGACAGGGCACCAGGATGAGCAGTTCTTC
cdr3_aa: CACGTGHQDEQFF

cdr3_length: 15
d_call: -
j_call: TRBJ1-4
clone_size: -
v_call: TRBV30
cdr3_nt: TGTGCCTGGAGCCCACACCACGGGCTAGCTGAAAAACTGTTTTTT
cdr3_aa: CAWSPHHGLAEKLFF

cdr3_length: 14
d_call: -
j_call: TRBJ2-7
clone_size: once
v_call: TRBV5-4
cdr3_nt: TGTGCCAGCAGCCAAAAGGGGACTTTCTACGAGCAGTACTTC
cdr3_aa: CASSQKGTFYEQYF

cdr3_length: 14
d_call: TRBD1
j_call: TRBJ1-4
clone_size: -
v_call: TRBV5-1
cdr3_nt: TGCGCCAGCAGCTCGGGACAGGGTATCGAAAAACTGTTTTTT
cdr3_aa: CASSSGQGIEKLFF

cdr3_length: 14
d_call: TRBD1
j_call: TRBJ2-7
clone_size: -
v_call: TRBV28
cdr3_nt: TGTGCCAGCAGCCTACAGGGGGCCCTCTACGAGCAGTACTTC
cdr3_aa: CASSLQGALYEQYF

cdr3_length: 15
d_call: -
j_call: TRBJ1-1
clone_size: -
v_call: TRBV5-1
cdr3_nt: TGCGCCAGCAGCTTGGCAGTGACACAGAATGGGGAAGCTTTCTTT
cdr3_aa: CASSLAVTQNGEAFF

cdr3_length: 15
d_call: -
j_call: TRBJ1-1
clone_size: -
v_call: TRBV28
cdr3_nt: TGTGCCAGCAGTTCCAAGAGAGCGGTGGGCACTGAAGCTTTCTTT
cdr3_aa: CASSSKRAVGTEAFF

cdr3_length: 18
d_call: -
j_call: TRBJ2-6
clone_size: -
v_call: TRBV4-2
cdr3_nt: TGTGCCAGCAGCCACATTCTCACCGACAGCTCTGGGGCCAACGTCCTGACTTTC
cdr3_aa: CASSHILTDSSGANVLTF

cdr3_length: 16
d_call: -
j_call: TRBJ2-1
clone_size: -
v_call: TRBV4-1
cdr3_nt: TGCGCCAGCAGCCAAGTGCGGCTAGCTGGTCACAATGAGCAGTTCTTC
cdr3_aa: CASSQVRLAGHNEQFF

cdr3_length: 13
d_call: -
j_call: TRBJ1-5
clone_size: -
v_call: TRBV30
cdr3_nt: TGTGCCTGGAGTGTACGCGTGGATCAGCCCCAGCATTTT
cdr3_aa: CAWSVRVDQPQHF

cdr3_length: 20
d_call: TRBD2
j_call: TRBJ2-5
clone_size: -
v_call: TRBV2
cdr3_nt: TGTGCCAGCAGCGCCCTGGGGCGTGGTAGCGGCCTACCCGGGGAGGGGACCCAGTACTTC
cdr3_aa: CASSALGRGSGLPGEGTQYF

cdr3_length: 16
d_call: TRBD1
j_call: TRBJ2-1
clone_size: -
v_call: TRBV13
cdr3_nt: TGTGCCAGCAGCTTGCAGGGGGACAGCACCTACAATGAGCAGTTCTTC
cdr3_aa: CASSLQGDSTYNEQFF